The 27 T cell receptor beta chains below all came from one sample that was sequenced in a study of cytomegalovirus exposure and HLA in healthy donors. It was with 60 Vbeta and 13 Jbeta primers that the PCR ran. The method was immunoSEQ multiplex PCR; TCRdb's version includes in-frame clones alone and lacks a portion of them. The repertoire holds nearly 110,000 clones, with around 85% as singletons. Sequenced material: PBMCs. The receptor set was obtained from a man between 60 and 75 years old in good health and CMV-seronegative.

This clone turned up a few times. V is TRBV27 and J is TRBJ1-5, with 7 bases fitting TRBD1. From germline, CDR1 is MNHEY and CDR2 SMNVEV (reference sequence). V shed 6 bases and J 7 bases; nucleotides not matched to a gene: 12. This CDR3 spans 15 amino acids. The CDR3 bases are TGTGCCAGCAGACGGACAGGTAGGAAGGGCCAGCCCCAGCATTTT. It translates to CASRRTGRKGQPQHF.

The sample holds a few counts of this clone. Other DNA sequences within the sample encode an identical CDR3. The rearrangement joins TRBV19 to TRBJ1-5; D perhaps matches TRBD1 (5 bases). Germline CDR1 reads LNHDA; CDR2 reads SQIVND (reference sequence). With 3 bases removed from V and 5 bases from J, the gap between germline ends came to 8 bases. This CDR3 comprises 13 residues. CDR3 in amino acids: CASSMGRDQPQHF. In DNA form, the CDR3 reads TGTGCCAGTAGTATGGGCAGGGATCAGCCCCAGCATTTT.

The chain combines TRBV1 with TRBJ2-5; the table's D call, TRBD1, has no DNA check behind it. TRBV1 corresponds to a pseudogene. The CDR3 consists of 15 residues. CDR3 amino acids: CTSSQGYRGRETQYF. In nucleotides, the CDR3 is TGCACCAGCAGCCAAGGGTACAGGGGGCGGGAGACCCAGTACTTC.

This chain uses TRBV11-2 with TRBJ2-7; 10 nucleotides agree with TRBD1. The V gene end was trimmed by 0 bases and the J gene end by 4 bases; junction bases not matched to a gene: 12. The CDR3 spans 18 residues. Germline assignment: CDR1 SGHAT and CDR2 FQNNGV. CDR3 nucleotides: TGTGCCAGCAGCTTAGATCTTGCGCGGGACAGGGGTCCGTACGAGCAGTACTTC. As protein: CASSLDLARDRGPYEQYF.

V usage is TRBV7-9 and J usage is TRBJ1-2; 10 bases align to TRBD1. V gave up 1 base and J gave up 6 bases; unmatched junction bases: 5. The CDR3 runs 15 residues. The germline gives CDR1 SEHNR, CDR2 FQNEAQ (reference sequence). The CDR3 sequence is CASSLVWDRGHGYTF. As DNA, the CDR3 is TGTGCCAGCAGCTTAGTATGGGACAGGGGTCATGGCTACACCTTC. Variable domain in full (rest from reference TRBV7-9 and TRBJ1-2): DTGVSQNPRHKITKRGQNVTFRCDPISEHNRLYWYRQTLGQGPEFLTYFQNEAQLEKSRLLSDRFSAERPKGSFSTLEIQRTEQGDSAMYLCASSLVWDRGHGYTFGSGTRLTVV.

The genes are TRBV7-2 and TRBJ1-6; possibly TRBD1 for D (5 bases). The germline V gene encodes CDR1 SGHTA and CDR2 FQGNSA. The CDR3 sequence is 15 residues long. The V gene lost 2 bases and the J gene lost 6 bases, with 11 bases spanning the gap. CDR3 sequence: CASSLLGAVNSPLHF. As DNA, the CDR3 is TGTGCCAGCAGCTTATTAGGGGCAGTTAATTCACCCCTCCACTTT.

The chain has TRBV11-2 and TRBJ2-2; D unresolved. This CDR3 comprises 14 residues. Germline V gene sequence: CDR1 SGHAT, CDR2 FQNNGV. V was cut by 6 bases and J by 6 bases, with 14 bases left in between. CDR3 sequence reads: CASSSPSWPGELFF. The CDR3 bases are TGTGCCAGCAGTTCCCCTAGTTGGCCCGGGGAGCTGTTTTTT.

Only a few counts were recorded for this clone. The chain links TRBV27 to TRBJ1-6; weak D call: TRBD1 (5 bases). V was cut by 5 bases and J by 6 bases, with 14 bases left in between. CDR3 length: 15 amino acids. Germline V lookup: CDR1 MNHEY, CDR2 SMNVEV (reference sequence). The CDR3 nucleotides are TGTGCCAGCAGTAGGGGAAAGGCCTTTAATTCACCCCTCCACTTT. Residues: CASSRGKAFNSPLHF.

This chain uses TRBV7-2 with TRBJ2-1; D is uncertain. Germline CDR1 reads SGHTA; CDR2 reads FQGNSA. With 5 bases removed from V and 3 bases from J, the gap between germline ends came to 17 bases. The length of the CDR3 is 16 residues. The CDR3 DNA follows: TGTGCCAGCAGCCGACTCGCGGCGTCTCACTACAATGAGCAGTTCTTC. This gives the protein CASSRLAASHYNEQFF.

This clone was observed a handful of times. CDR3 loop: CASSLGGVPYGYTF. The CDR3 DNA sequence: TGTGCCAGCAGCTTGGGGGGGGTCCCCTATGGCTACACCTTC. The J gene is TRBJ1-2, the V gene TRBV5-6, with D perhaps matching TRBD1 (5 bases). CDR1 SGHDT and CDR2 YYEEEE come from the germline V gene. Between the trimmed V and J ends, which lost 0 bases and 4 bases, there was a span of 10 bases. The CDR3 consists of 14 residues.

The chain links TRBV9 to TRBJ2-2, with TRBD2 as a possible D gene (5 bases). The germline V gene encodes CDR1 SGDLS and CDR2 YYNGEE. The V end was cut by 1 base, the J end by 1 base, with 11 bases between. This CDR3 has 16 amino acids. Here the CDR3 DNA reads TGTGCCAGCAGCGTATTGTCGGGGAAGAACACCGGGGAGCTGTTTTTT. Amino acids: CASSVLSGKNTGELFF.

The rearrangement uses TRBV11-1 and TRBJ1-1; D is perhaps TRBD1 (5 bases). The germline V and J ends were trimmed by 2 bases and 11 bases, with 15 bases remaining between them. Germline CDR1 reads SGHAT; CDR2 reads FQDESV (reference sequence). The CDR3 is 13 amino acids. The CDR3 region is CASSLQGPTVAFF. DNA for the CDR3: TGTGCCAGCAGCTTACAGGGCCCGACGGTCGCTTTCTTT.

This chain connects TRBV28 to TRBJ2-3, with 8 bases lining up with TRBD1. The CDR3 runs to 15 residues. V lost 7 bases to trimming and J lost 3 bases; unmatched junction nucleotides: 9. Germline values: CDR1 MDHEN, CDR2 SYDVKM. The CDR3 nucleotides read TGTGCCAGCATGATGACAGGGGATGAGACAGATACGCAGTATTTT. Encoded protein: CASMMTGDETDTQYF.

The chain combines TRBV7-6 with TRBJ2-1; 7 nucleotides match TRBD1. This CDR3 has 16 residues. Germline V gene data show CDR1 as SGHVS and CDR2 as FNYEAQ. The V gene end was trimmed by 6 bases and the J gene end by 5 bases; junction bases not matched to a gene: 13. The CDR3 DNA reads TGTGCCAGCAGTTCCTTCCGGGACAGAAATAACAATGAGCAGTTCTTC. Amino acids: CASSSFRDRNNNEQFF.

V is TRBV7-3 and J is TRBJ2-1, with D possibly TRBD1 on 6 matching bases. With 3 bases removed from V and 6 bases from J, the gap between germline ends came to 12 bases. The CDR3 contains 14 residues. The V gene's germline CDR1 is SGHTA and CDR2 FQGTGA. The CDR3, as DNA: TGTGCCAGCAGCTTCGGACAGACTCCCAATGAGCAGTTCTTC. This gives the protein CASSFGQTPNEQFF. The entire variable domain, with the rest obtained from reference TRBV7-3 and TRBJ2-1, is as follows: GAGVSQTPSNKVTEKGKYVELRCDPISGHTALYWYRQSLGQGPEFLIYFQGTGAADDSGLPNDRFFAVRPEGSVSTLKIQRTERGDSAVYLCASSFGQTPNEQFFGPGTRLTVL.

The chain combines TRBV7-9 with TRBJ2-2; 7 bases are a match to TRBD1. CDR1 is SEHNR, CDR2 FQNEAQ, per germline (reference sequence). CDR3 length: 14 residues. V shed 6 bases, J shed 5 bases, and the junction held 6 bases outside the gene matches. The CDR3 loop reads CASRGNRGTGELFF. The CDR3 coding sequence is TGTGCCAGCAGGGGTAACAGGGGAACCGGGGAGCTGTTTTTT. The variable domain in full, completed from reference TRBV7-9 and TRBJ2-2, reads DTGVSQNPRHKITKRGQNVTFRCDPISEHNRLYWYRQTLGQGPEFLTYFQNEAQLEKSRLLSDRFSAERPKGSFSTLEIQRTEQGDSAMYLCASRGNRGTGELFFGEGSRLTVL.

DNA for the CDR3: TGTGCCAGCAGTCGGGATCGGGGGACTGAAGCTTTCTTT. Encoded protein: CASSRDRGTEAFF. The chain uses TRBV6-1 and TRBJ1-1, with D perhaps matching TRBD1 (5 bases). Deletions cut 5 bases from V and 5 bases from J, with 12 bases between. Germline V gene sequence: CDR1 MNHNS, CDR2 SASEGT. The length of the CDR3 is 13 residues.

The chain recombines TRBV7-3 with TRBJ2-1; TRBD2 might be the D (6 bases). CDR3 length: 14 residues. Germline V CDR1 and CDR2: SGHTA, FQGTGA. V was cut by 5 bases and J by 8 bases, with 16 bases left in between. The CDR3 sequence: CASSPGRAADEQFF. The CDR3 DNA sequence: TGTGCCAGCAGCCCCGGGAGAGCGGCTGATGAGCAGTTCTTC.

This clone was seen once. The chain combines TRBV2 with TRBJ1-2; D unclear. Germline V gene lookup returns CDR1 SNHLY and CDR2 FYNNEI. Trimming stripped 3 bases from V and 4 bases from J, with 9 bases between. This CDR3 has 13 amino acids. The CDR3 sequence: CASSDSPPYGYTF. CDR3 nucleotide sequence: TGTGCCAGCAGTGACAGTCCCCCCTATGGCTACACCTTC.

This clone was picked up one time. CDR3 in amino acids: CATSFGTLQKGTQYF. The CDR3 nucleotides read TGTGCCACCAGCTTTGGGACACTACAGAAGGGGACCCAGTACTTC. The rearrangement links TRBV15 to TRBJ2-5, with a possible D match to TRBD1 (6 bases). V shed 5 bases and J shed 7 bases, with 20 bases lying between them. Germline assignment: CDR1 LNHNV and CDR2 YYDKDF (reference sequence). The CDR3 has 15 amino acids.

The rearrangement uses TRBV7-9 and TRBJ1-6; D uncertain. Germline CDR1 reads SEHNR; CDR2 reads FQNEAQ (reference sequence). CDR3 length equals 16 residues. The ends were cut back, 5 bases at V and 6 bases at J, with 17 bases in the middle. The CDR3 sequence is CASSLTNPVPNSPLHF. The CDR3 coding sequence is TGTGCCAGCAGCCTGACAAACCCCGTTCCTAATTCACCCCTCCACTTT.

This clone showed up just once. V is TRBV5-6 and J is TRBJ2-7; D perhaps matches TRBD2 (5 bases). The CDR3 consists of 14 residues. The germline CDR1 and CDR2 sequences are SGHDT and YYEEEE. V lost 4 bases, J lost 2 bases, and 13 bases lay in between. The CDR3 loop reads CASSGGPSAYEQYV. The CDR3 bases are TGTGCCAGCAGCGGAGGTCCCTCGGCCTACGAGCAGTACGTC.

In the case of this clone: Other DNA sequences in this specimen translate into the identical CDR3. The chain joins TRBV6-5 to TRBJ2-1; 10 bases are shared with TRBD2. V gave up 8 bases and J gave up 2 bases; unmatched junction bases: 6. Germline V gene lookup returns CDR1 MNHEY and CDR2 SVGAGI. The CDR3 length is 15 residues. The CDR3 protein is CASSPGLAAYNEQFF. CDR3 coding DNA: TGTGCCAGCTCCCCCGGACTAGCGGCCTACAATGAGCAGTTCTTC.

The chain employs TRBV7-2 and TRBJ1-3; TRBD1 matches at 8 bases. V trimming: 5 bases; J trimming: 0 bases; junction bases outside the gene matches: 6. The CDR3 spans 16 residues. Per the germline V gene, CDR1 is SGHTA and CDR2 is FQGNSA. The DNA for the CDR3 is TGTGCCAGCAGCCGAATGGGACAGGCCTCTGGAAACACCATATATTTT. Amino acids: CASSRMGQASGNTIYF.

The gene calls are TRBV4-3 and TRBJ1-4; 8 bases match TRBD1. V lost 3 bases, J lost 6 bases, and 15 bases stayed unmatched. Per the germline V gene, CDR1 is LGHNA and CDR2 is YSLEER. CDR3 length: 18 amino acids. The CDR3 sequence: CASSQDGTGQMGDEKLFF. The DNA for the CDR3 is TGCGCCAGCAGCCAGGACGGGACAGGACAAATGGGGGATGAAAAACTGTTTTTT.

The sample holds one count of this clone. V is TRBV6-1 and J is TRBJ1-4, with D hard to call. The V and J ends lost 0 bases and 7 bases respectively, with 9 bases between them. This CDR3 has 14 amino acids. Germline loops: CDR1 MNHNS, CDR2 SASEGT. The CDR3 reads CASSEALRREKLFF. In nucleotides, the CDR3 is TGTGCCAGCAGTGAAGCCCTGCGGCGTGAAAAACTGTTTTTT.

The rearrangement links TRBV7-7 to TRBJ2-3; the match to TRBD1 covers 7 bases. After removal of 1 base from V and 4 bases from J, the junction contained 2 bases not matched to a gene. Germline assignment: CDR1 SSHAT and CDR2 FNYEAQ (reference sequence). The CDR3 has 14 amino acids. The CDR3 sequence is CASSLGQGPDTQYF. CDR3 coding DNA: TGTGCCAGCAGCTTAGGACAGGGACCAGATACGCAGTATTTT.